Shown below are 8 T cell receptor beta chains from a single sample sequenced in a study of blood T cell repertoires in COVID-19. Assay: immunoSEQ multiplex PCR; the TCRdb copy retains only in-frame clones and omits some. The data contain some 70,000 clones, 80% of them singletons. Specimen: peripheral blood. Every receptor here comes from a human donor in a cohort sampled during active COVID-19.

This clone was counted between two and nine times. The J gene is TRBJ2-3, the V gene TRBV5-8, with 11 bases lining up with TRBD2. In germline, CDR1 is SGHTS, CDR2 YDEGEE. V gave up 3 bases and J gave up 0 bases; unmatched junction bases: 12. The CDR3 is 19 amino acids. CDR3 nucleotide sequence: TGTGCCAGCAGCTCCCGTCGGTTAGCGGGAGGGCGGAGCACAGATACGCAGTATTTT. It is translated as CASSSRRLAGGRSTDTQYF.

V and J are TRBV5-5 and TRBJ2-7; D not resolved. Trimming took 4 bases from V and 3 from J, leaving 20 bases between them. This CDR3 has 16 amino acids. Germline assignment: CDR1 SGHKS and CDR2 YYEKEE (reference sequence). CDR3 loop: CASSSTPWQVYYEQYV. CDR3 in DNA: TGTGCCAGCAGCAGTACGCCGTGGCAGGTCTACTACGAGCAGTACGTC.

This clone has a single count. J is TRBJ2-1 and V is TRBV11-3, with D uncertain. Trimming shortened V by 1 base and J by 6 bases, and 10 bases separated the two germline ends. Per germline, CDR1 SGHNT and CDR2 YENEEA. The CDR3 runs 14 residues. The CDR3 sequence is CASSLGQASNEQFF. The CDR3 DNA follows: TGTGCCAGCAGCTTAGGGCAGGCCAGCAATGAGCAGTTCTTC.

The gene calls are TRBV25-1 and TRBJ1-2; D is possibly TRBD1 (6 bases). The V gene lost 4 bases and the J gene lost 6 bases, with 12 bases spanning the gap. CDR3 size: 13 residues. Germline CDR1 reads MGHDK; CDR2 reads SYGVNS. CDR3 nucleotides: TGTGCCAGCAGTGCGGGACACCTAAATGGCTACACCTTC. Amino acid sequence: CASSAGHLNGYTF.

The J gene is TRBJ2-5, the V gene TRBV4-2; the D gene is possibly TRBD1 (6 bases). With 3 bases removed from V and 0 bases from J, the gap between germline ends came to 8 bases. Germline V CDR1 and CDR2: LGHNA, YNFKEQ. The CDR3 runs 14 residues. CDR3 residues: CASSHDRNQETQYF. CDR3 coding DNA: TGTGCCAGCAGCCACGACAGGAACCAAGAGACCCAGTACTTC.

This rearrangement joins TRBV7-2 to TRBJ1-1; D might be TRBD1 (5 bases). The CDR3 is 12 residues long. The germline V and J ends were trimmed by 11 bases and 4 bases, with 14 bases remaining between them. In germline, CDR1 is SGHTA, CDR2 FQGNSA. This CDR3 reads CASGRGGTEAFF. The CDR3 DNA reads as TGTGCCTCAGGGAGGGGAGGCACTGAAGCTTTCTTT.

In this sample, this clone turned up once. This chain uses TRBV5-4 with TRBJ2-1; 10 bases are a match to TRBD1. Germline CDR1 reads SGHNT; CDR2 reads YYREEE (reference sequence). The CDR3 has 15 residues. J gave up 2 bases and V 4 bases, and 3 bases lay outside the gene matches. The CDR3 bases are TGTGCCAGCAGCCGGGGGACAGGGGCCTACAATGAGCAGTTCTTC. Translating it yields CASSRGTGAYNEQFF.

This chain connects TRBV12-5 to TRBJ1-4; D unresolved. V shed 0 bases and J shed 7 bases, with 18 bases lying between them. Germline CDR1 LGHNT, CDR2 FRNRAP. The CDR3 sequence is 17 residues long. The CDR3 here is CASGLVYVTDRGEKLFF. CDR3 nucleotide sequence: TGTGCTAGTGGTTTGGTCTACGTGACCGACCGGGGTGAAAAACTGTTTTTT.